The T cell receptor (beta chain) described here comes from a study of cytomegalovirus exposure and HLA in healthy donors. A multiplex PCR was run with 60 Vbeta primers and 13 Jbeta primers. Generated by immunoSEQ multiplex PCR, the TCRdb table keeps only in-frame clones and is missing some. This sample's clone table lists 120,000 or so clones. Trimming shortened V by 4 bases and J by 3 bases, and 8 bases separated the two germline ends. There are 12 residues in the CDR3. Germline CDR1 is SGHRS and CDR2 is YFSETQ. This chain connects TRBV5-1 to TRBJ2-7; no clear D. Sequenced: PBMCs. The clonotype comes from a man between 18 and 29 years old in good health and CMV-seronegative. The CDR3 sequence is CASSTSGYEQYF. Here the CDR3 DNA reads TGCGCCAGCAGCACCTCGGGCTACGAGCAGTACTTC.